This T cell receptor (beta chain) was captured in a study of shared T cell receptors in the human thymus. V was clipped by 1 base and J by 6 bases, with 7 bases between them. CDR1 and CDR2 from the germline V gene are SEHNR and FQNEAQ (reference sequence). This CDR3 region has 12 residues. Sequencing used immunoSEQ multiplex PCR; TCRdb keeps in-frame clones, though not all of them. Of roughly 700,000 clones detected, roughly 90% appear once; the ten largest clones hold 0.0095% to 0.012%. These records were also assigned to another study, of human thymus T cells.

This sequence joins TRBV7-9 and TRBJ2-7; D perhaps matches TRBD2 (6 bases). The specimen was thymocytes. The clonotype comes from a boy in the first two years of life with a congenital heart defect. CDR3 in DNA: TGTGCCAGCAGCTTAGGCGGGGTCGAGCAGTACTTC. Residues: CASSLGGVEQYF.